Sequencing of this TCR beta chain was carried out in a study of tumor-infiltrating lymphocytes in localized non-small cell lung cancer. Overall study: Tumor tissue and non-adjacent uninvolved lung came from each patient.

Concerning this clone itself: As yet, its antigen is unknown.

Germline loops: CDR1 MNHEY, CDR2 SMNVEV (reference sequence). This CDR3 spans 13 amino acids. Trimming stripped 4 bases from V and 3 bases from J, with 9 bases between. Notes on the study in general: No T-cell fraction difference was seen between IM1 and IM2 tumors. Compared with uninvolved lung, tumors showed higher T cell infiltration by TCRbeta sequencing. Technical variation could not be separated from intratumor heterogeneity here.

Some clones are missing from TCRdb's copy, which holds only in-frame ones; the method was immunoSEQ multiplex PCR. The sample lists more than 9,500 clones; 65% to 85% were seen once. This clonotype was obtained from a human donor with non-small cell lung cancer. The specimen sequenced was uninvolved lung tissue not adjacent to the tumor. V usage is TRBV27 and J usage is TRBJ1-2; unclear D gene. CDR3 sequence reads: CASSSSSYYGYTF. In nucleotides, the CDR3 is TGTGCCAGCAGTTCAAGCAGTTACTATGGCTACACCTTC.